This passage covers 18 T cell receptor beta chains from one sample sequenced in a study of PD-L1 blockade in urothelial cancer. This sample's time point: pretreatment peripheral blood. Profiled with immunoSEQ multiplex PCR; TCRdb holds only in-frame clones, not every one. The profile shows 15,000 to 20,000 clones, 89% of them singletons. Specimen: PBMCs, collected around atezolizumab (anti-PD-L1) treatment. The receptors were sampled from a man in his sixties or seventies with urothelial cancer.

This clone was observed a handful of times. DNA of the CDR3: TGTGCCAGCAGCTCCGGAGGGGCAGCCCAAGAGACCCAGTACTTC. It encodes CASSSGGAAQETQYF. V usage is TRBV11-1 and J usage is TRBJ2-5; the D gene is possibly TRBD2 (6 bases). This CDR3 is built from 15 residues. From germline, CDR1 is SGHAT and CDR2 FQDESV (reference sequence). The germline V and J ends were trimmed by 4 bases and 1 base, with 13 bases remaining between them. Full variable domain (outside the CDR3, taken from reference TRBV11-1 and TRBJ2-5): EAEVAQSPRYKITEKSQAVAFWCDPISGHATLYWYRQILGQGPELLVQFQDESVVDDSQLPKDRFSAERLKGVDSTLKIQPAELGDSAMYLCASSSGGAAQETQYFGPGTRLLVL.

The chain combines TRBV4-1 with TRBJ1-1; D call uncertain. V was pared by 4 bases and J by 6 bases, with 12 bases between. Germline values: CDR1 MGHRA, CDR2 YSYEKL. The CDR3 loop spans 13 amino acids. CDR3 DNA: TGCGCCAGCAGCCGGGAGCGGGGTGCTGAAGCTTTCTTT. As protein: CASSRERGAEAFF.

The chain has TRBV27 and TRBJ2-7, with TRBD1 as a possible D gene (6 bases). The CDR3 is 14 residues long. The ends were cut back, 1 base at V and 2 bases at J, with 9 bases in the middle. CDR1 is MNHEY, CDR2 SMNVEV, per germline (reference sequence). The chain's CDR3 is CASSLYQGTYEQYF. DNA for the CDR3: TGTGCCAGCAGTTTATACCAGGGGACCTACGAGCAGTACTTC.

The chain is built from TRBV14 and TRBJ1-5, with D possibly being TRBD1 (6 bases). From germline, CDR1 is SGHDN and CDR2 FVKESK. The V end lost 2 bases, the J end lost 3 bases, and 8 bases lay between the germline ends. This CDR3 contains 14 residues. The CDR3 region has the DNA TGTGCCAGCAGCCAACAGGGGTTCAATCAGCCCCAGCATTTT. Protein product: CASSQQGFNQPQHF.

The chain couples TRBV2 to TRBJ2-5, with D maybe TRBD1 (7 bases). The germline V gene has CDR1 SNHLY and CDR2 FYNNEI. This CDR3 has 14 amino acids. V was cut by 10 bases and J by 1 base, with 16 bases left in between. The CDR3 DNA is TGTGCCACCAACACCAGGGGGGTCCAAGAGACCCAGTACTTC. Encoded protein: CATNTRGVQETQYF.

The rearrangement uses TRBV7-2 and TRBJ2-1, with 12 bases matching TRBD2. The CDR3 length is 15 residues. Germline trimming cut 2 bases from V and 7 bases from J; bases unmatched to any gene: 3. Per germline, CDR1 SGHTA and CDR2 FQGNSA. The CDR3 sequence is CASSLTSGGFNEQFF. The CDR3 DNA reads TGTGCCAGCAGCTTAACTAGCGGGGGGTTTAATGAGCAGTTCTTC.

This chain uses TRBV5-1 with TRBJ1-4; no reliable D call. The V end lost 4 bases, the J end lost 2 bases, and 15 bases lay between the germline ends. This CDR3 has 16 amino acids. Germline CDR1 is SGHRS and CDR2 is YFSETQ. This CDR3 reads CASSLRTVGTNEKLFF. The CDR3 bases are TGCGCCAGCAGCCTCCGGACTGTTGGGACTAATGAAAAACTGTTTTTT.

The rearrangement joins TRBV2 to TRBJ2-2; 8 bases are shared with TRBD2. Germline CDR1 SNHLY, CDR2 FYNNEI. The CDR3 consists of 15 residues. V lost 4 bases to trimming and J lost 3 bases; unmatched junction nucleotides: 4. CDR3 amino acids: CASSGAGGDTGELFF. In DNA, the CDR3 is TGTGCCAGCAGTGGGGCGGGGGGAGACACCGGGGAGCTGTTTTTT.

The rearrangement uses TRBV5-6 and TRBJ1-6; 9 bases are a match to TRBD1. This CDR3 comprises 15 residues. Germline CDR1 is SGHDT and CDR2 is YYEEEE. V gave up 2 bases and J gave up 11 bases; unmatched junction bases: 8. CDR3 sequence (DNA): TGTGCCAGCAGCTTTGCCCCGGGACAGGGTACACCCCTCCACTTT. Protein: CASSFAPGQGTPLHF.

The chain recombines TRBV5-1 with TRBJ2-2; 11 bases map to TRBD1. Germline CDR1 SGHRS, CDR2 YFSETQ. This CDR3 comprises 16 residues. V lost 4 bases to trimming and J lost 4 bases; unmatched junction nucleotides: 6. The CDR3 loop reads CASSLDRGLGTGELFF. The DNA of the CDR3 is TGCGCCAGCAGCCTGGACAGGGGGCTCGGCACCGGGGAGCTGTTTTTT. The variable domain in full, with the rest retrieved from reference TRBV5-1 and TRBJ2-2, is KAGVTQTPRYLIKTRGQQVTLSCSPISGHRSVSWYQQTPGQGLQFLFEYFSETQRNKGNFPGRFSGRQFSNSRSEMNVSTLELGDSALYLCASSLDRGLGTGELFFGEGSRLTVL.

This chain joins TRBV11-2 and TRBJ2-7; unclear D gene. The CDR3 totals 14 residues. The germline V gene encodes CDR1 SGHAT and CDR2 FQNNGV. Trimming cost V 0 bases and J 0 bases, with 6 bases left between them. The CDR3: CASSLEASSYEQYF. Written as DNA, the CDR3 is TGTGCCAGCAGCTTAGAGGCCAGCTCCTACGAGCAGTACTTC.

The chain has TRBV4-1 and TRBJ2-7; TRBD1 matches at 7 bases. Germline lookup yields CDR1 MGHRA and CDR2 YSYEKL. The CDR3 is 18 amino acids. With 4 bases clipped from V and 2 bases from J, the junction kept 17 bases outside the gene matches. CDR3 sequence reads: CASSPIQPRTGETYEQYF. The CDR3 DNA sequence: TGCGCCAGCAGCCCAATTCAACCAAGGACAGGCGAAACCTACGAGCAGTACTTC.

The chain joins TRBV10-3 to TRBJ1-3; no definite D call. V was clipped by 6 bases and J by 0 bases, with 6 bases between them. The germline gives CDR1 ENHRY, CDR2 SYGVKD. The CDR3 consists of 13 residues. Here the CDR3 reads CAIRGVSGNTIYF. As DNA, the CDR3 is TGTGCCATCAGGGGAGTCTCTGGAAACACCATATATTTT.

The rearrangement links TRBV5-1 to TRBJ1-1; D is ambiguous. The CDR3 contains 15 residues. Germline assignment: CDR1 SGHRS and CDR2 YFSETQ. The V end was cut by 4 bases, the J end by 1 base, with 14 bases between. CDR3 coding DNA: TGCGCCAGCAGCCCAGGCTCGGGAGGGAACACTGAAGCTTTCTTT. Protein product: CASSPGSGGNTEAFF. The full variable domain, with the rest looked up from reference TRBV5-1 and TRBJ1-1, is KAGVTQTPRYLIKTRGQQVTLSCSPISGHRSVSWYQQTPGQGLQFLFEYFSETQRNKGNFPGRFSGRQFSNSRSEMNVSTLELGDSALYLCASSPGSGGNTEAFFGQGTRLTVV.

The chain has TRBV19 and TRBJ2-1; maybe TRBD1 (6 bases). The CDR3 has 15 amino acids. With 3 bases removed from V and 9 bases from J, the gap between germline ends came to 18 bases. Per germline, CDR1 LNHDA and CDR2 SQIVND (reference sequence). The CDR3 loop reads CASSIIPDSSSEQFF. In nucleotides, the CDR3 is TGTGCCAGTAGTATTATCCCGGACAGTTCAAGTGAGCAGTTCTTC.

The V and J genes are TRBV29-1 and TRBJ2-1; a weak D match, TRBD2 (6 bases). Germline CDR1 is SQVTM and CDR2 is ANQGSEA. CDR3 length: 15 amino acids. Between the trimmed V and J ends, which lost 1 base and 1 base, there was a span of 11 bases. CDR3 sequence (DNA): TGCAGCGTTGAAGGGGGAGCGGGTTCCTACAATGAGCAGTTCTTC. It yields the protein CSVEGGAGSYNEQFF.

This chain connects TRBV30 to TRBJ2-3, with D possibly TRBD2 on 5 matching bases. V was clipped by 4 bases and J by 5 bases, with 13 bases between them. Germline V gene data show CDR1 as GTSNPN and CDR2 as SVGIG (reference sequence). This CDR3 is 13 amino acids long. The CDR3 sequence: CAWKGGPRDTQYF. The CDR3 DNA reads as TGTGCCTGGAAAGGAGGTCCTAGAGATACGCAGTATTTT.

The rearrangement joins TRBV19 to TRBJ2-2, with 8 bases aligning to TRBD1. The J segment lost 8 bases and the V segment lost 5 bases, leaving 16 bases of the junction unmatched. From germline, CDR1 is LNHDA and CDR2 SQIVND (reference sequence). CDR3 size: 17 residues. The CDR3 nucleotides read TGTGCCAGTAGTTGGCCAGGGGGCCTCGATTATGGAGGGGAGCTGTTTTTT. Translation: CASSWPGGLDYGGELFF.